Below, one TCR beta chain is given with its context. The data were obtained in a study of blood T cell repertoires in COVID-19. Study background: Nucleic acid was either cDNA or gDNA, and it came from T cells, B-cell-depleted T cells, or PBMCs.

Which cohort a participant joined came from the clinical history participants gave. Sequencing was performed with immunoSEQ multiplex PCR; in TCRdb, only in-frame clones are kept and a portion is missing. The sample shows nearly 400,000 clones, around 92% of them seen only once. Germline assignment: CDR1 LGHDT and CDR2 YNNKEL (reference sequence). The CDR3 contains 14 residues. The ends were cut back, 0 bases at V and 4 bases at J, with 9 bases in the middle. The TCR comes from a woman younger than 45 who had recovered from COVID-19. The gene calls are TRBV3-1 (or the pseudogene TRBV3-2) and TRBJ1-1; possibly TRBD1 for D (6 bases). Sequencing was carried out using PBMCs or T cells enriched from blood (not recorded which). CDR3 nucleotide sequence: TGTGCCAGCAGCCAAGAGGCAGGGGTCACTGAAGCTTTCTTT. This translates into CASSQEAGVTEAFF.